This TCR beta chain originates from a study of spatial heterogeneity in lung cancer. The time point is: sample taken at primary tumor resection. Unique molecular identifiers, one per molecule, were present on every TCR cDNA molecule. TCRdb recomputed calls from the 5' RACE reads with MiXCR, one row per CDR3 protein. The table lists roughly 1,800 distinct CDR3 sequences, approximately 22% of them singletons. V lost 2 bases and J lost 5; bases outside the gene matches: 5. The CDR3 has 14 residues. Germline V gene lookup returns CDR1 SEHNR and CDR2 FQNEAQ (reference sequence). The receptor was isolated from a male donor with early-stage non-small cell lung cancer. This chain connects TRBV7-9 to TRBJ2-7; 8 positions agree with TRBD2. The specimen comprised normal lung tissue next to the tumor, sampled at surgery. The CDR3 sequence is CASSLYGGAHEQYF. The CDR3 nucleotides read TGTGCCAGCAGCTTATACGGGGGGGCCCACGAGCAGTACTTC.